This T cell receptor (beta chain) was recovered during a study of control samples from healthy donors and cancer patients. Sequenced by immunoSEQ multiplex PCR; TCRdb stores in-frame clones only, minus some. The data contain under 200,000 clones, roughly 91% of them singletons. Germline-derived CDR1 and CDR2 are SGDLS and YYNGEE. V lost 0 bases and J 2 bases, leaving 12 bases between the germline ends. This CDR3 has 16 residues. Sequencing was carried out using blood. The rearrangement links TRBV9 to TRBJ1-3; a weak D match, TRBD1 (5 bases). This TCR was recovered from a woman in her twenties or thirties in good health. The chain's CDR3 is CASSVAGGNPGNTIYF. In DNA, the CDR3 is TGTGCCAGCAGCGTAGCCGGGGGAAACCCTGGAAACACCATATATTTT.